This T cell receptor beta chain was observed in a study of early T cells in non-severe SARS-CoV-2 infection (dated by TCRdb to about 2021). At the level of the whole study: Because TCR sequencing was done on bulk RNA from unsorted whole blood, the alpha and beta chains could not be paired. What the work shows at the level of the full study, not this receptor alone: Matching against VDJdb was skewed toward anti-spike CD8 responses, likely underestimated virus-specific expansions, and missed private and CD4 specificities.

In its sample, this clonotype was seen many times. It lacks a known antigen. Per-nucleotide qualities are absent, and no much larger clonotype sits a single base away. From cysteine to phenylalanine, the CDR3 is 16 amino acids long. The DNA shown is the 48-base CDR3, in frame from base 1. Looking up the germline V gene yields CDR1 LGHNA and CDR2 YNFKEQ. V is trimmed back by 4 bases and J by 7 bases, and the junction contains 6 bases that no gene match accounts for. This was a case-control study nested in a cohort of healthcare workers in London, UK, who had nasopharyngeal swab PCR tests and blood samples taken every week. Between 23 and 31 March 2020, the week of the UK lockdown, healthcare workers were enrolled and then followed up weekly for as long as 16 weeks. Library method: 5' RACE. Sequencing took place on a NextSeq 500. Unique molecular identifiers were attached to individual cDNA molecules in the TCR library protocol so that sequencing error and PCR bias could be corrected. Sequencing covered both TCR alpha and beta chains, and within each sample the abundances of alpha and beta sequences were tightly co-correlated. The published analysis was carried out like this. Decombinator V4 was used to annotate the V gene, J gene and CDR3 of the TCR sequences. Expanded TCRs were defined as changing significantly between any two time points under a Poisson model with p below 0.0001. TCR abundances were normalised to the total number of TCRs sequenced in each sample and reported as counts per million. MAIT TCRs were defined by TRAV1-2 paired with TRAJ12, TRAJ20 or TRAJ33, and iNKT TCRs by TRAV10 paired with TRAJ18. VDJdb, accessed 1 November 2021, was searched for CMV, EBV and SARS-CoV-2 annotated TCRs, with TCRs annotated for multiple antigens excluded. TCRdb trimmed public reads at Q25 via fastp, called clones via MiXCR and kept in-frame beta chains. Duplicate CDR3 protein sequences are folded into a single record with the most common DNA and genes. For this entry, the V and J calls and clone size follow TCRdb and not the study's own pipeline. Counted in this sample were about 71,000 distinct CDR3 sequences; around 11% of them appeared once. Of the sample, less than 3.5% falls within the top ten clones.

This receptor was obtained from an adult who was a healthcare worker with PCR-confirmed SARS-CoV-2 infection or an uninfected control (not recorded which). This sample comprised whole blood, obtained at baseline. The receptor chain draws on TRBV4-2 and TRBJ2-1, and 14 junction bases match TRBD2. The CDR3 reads CASSPRTSGGINEQFF. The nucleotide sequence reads TGTGCCAGCAGCCCGCGGACTAGCGGGGGGATTAATGAGCAGTTCTTC.